The rows below give T cell receptor beta chains drawn from one sample of a study of cytomegalovirus exposure and HLA in healthy donors. This table comes from immunoSEQ multiplex PCR, and its TCRdb copy is limited to in-frame clones, with some not included. Of fewer than 350,000 clones listed, 85% to 90% are singletons. Sample: PBMCs. These receptors all stem from a woman between 18 and 29 years old in good health and CMV-seronegative. Both conserved end residues are part of each CDR3.

V: TRBV7-2; J: TRBJ2-7; CDR3: CASSLGQGVVYEQYF
V: TRBV7-6; J: TRBJ2-2; CDR3: CASSLGQGTGELFF
V: TRBV5-4; J: TRBJ2-7; CDR3: CASSSDYLITYEQYF
V: TRBV5-8; J: TRBJ2-2; CDR3: CASSWPRLAGAMAGELFF
V: TRBV9; J: TRBJ2-1; CDR3: CASSPRLAGGEQFF
V: TRBV28; J: TRBJ1-2; CDR3: CASSYGLQQLGGYTF
V: TRBV6-1; J: TRBJ2-7; CDR3: CASSAPPSGGVPYEQYF
V: TRBV19; J: TRBJ1-2; CDR3: CASGVGGYGYTF
V: TRBV18; J: TRBJ2-7; CDR3: CASSPRDSYEQYF
V: TRBV11-2; J: TRBJ2-7; CDR3: CASSFRPEGFYEQYF
V: TRBV18; J: TRBJ1-1; CDR3: CASSQAGGHTEAFF
V: TRBV10-1; J: TRBJ1-2; CDR3: CASSDTNYGYTF
V: TRBV5-4; J: TRBJ1-1; CDR3: CASSLKQGGSTEAFF
V: TRBV4-1; J: TRBJ2-7; CDR3: CASSQALGVYEQYF
V: TRBV15; J: TRBJ1-4; CDR3: CATSRVVGISSEKLFF
V: TRBV7-9; J: TRBJ2-1; CDR3: CASSSLSTSGSDLDEQFF
V: TRBV4-1; J: TRBJ2-1; CDR3: CASSQGKAGGNEQFF
V: TRBV12-5; J: TRBJ2-7; CDR3: CASVGPSYEQYF
V: TRBV6-6; J: TRBJ2-1; CDR3: CATSPSLYNEQFF
V: TRBV10-2; J: TRBJ2-7; CDR3: CASSEARSGRGYEQYF
V: TRBV28; J: TRBJ2-7; CDR3: CASSRTGRSYEQYF
V: TRBV5-8; J: TRBJ2-7; CDR3: CACEGTGNYEQYF
V: TRBV7-8; J: TRBJ2-5; CDR3: CASSPRVAGRETQYF
V: TRBV7-2; J: TRBJ2-2; CDR3: CASSLVGLAVTGELFF
V: TRBV27; J: TRBJ1-1; CDR3: CASSLSRQLNTEAFF
V: TRBV6-5; J: TRBJ2-7; CDR3: CASSSRLAGGYEQYF
V: TRBV7-8; J: TRBJ2-5; CDR3: CASSPQGETQYF
V: TRBV15; J: TRBJ2-1; CDR3: CATSRGLAGHAEQFF
V: TRBV19; J: TRBJ1-1; CDR3: CASSTIPGAENTEAFF
V: TRBV25-1; J: TRBJ1-2; CDR3: CASSEYLGGLGYTF
V: TRBV28; J: TRBJ2-7; CDR3: CASSFVTFISREGPGEQYF
V: TRBV11-2; J: TRBJ2-5; CDR3: CASSQAGGGETQYF
V: TRBV4-1; J: TRBJ1-6; CDR3: CASSQAGPRGHSPLHF
V: TRBV27; J: TRBJ2-5; CDR3: CASSRTSGVKETQYF
V: TRBV28; J: TRBJ2-7; CDR3: CASSLKYEQYF
V: TRBV6-5; J: TRBJ2-1; CDR3: CASGRDYNEQFF
V: TRBV7-2; J: TRBJ1-2; CDR3: CASSLERGTNYGYTF
V: TRBV4-2; J: TRBJ2-5; CDR3: CASSQGRAEETQYF
V: TRBV27; J: TRBJ2-6; CDR3: CASSLSGAISGANVLTF
V: TRBV5-1; J: TRBJ2-1; CDR3: CASSPHSGPYNEQFF
V: TRBV7-9; J: TRBJ1-1; CDR3: CASSLTGTGDTEAFF
V: TRBV7-8; J: TRBJ2-2; CDR3: CASSLDTTGELFF
V: TRBV5-8; J: TRBJ1-4; CDR3: CASSPEGRFNEKLFF
V: TRBV7-6; J: TRBJ2-2; CDR3: CASSSGGLAARAGELFF
V: TRBV7-8; J: TRBJ1-4; CDR3: CASSFPRQGSEKLFF
V: TRBV7-9; J: TRBJ1-6; CDR3: CASSSTGASVSPLHF
V: TRBV6-5; J: TRBJ2-2; CDR3: CASSTSGSPTGELFF
V: TRBV27; J: TRBJ2-7; CDR3: CASSWSGQGTYSYEQYF
V: TRBV25-1; J: TRBJ2-5; CDR3: CASSESSGIRETQYF